Presented here are 29 T cell receptor beta chains from one specimen sequenced in a study of tumor-infiltrating lymphocytes in primary liver carcinoma. Germline DNA was extracted alongside blood RNA, which was obtained from unsorted whole blood. TCR beta cDNA was reverse-transcribed from approximately 0.45 ug of total RNA. The reaction used a constant-region primer and ProtoScript II reverse transcriptase. Slightly modified ARM-PCR with three nested multiplex PCR rounds yielded TCR beta libraries. Each of the first two PCR rounds ran approximately 11 cycles with TRBV1-TRBV30 forward and C-beta reverse primers. TCRdb ran MiXCR on the multiplex PCR reads and lists one entry per CDR3 protein. In the table there are approximately 340,000 distinct CDR3 sequences, about two thirds of which are singletons. Sequencing used peripheral blood. These receptor sequences come from a middle-aged man with primary liver carcinoma and hepatitis B virus infection.

Comment on this clonotype: Just one base apart from a much larger clone, this may be a read error. The chain employs TRBV4-3 and TRBJ2-3; TRBD2 is a possible D gene (5 bases). Germline V gives CDR1 LGHNA, CDR2 YSLEER. This CDR3 region has 16 residues. The CDR3 protein is CTSSQGYSEITDTQYF. The CDR3 region has the DNA TGCACCAGCAGCCAAGGCTATAGCGAAATCACAGATACGCAGTATTTT.

The CDR3 spells CASSPGVQGFGTEAFF. Written as DNA, the CDR3 is TGTGCCAGCAGCCCTGGGGTTCAGGGGTTCGGCACTGAAGCTTTCTTT. J is TRBJ1-1 and V is TRBV11-2, with TRBD1 as a possible D gene (6 bases). Germline CDR1 is SGHAT and CDR2 is FQNNGV. This CDR3 spans 16 amino acids. Between the trimmed V and J ends, which lost 5 bases and 4 bases, there was a span of 20 bases.

This chain links TRBV6-1 with TRBJ1-1; 8 nucleotides agree with TRBD1. The CDR3 covers 17 residues. In germline, CDR1 is MNHNS, CDR2 SASEGT. After removal of 1 base from V and 4 bases from J, the junction contained 11 bases not matched to a gene. The CDR3 sequence: CASSEGEGQGAITEAFF. CDR3 coding DNA: TGTGCCAGCAGTGAAGGTGAAGGGCAGGGGGCTATCACTGAAGCTTTCTTT.

Note on this clonotype: A read error may be the cause here, since a much bigger clone is one base away. This sequence joins TRBV6-1 and TRBJ2-2, with a possible D match to TRBD1 (6 bases). The CDR3 is 17 amino acids. Germline CDR1 is MNHNS and CDR2 is SASEGT. V lost 7 bases and J lost 0, with 18 bases in between. The CDR3 DNA reads as TGTGCCAGCACCCAGATGGGCAGGGGTACGAACACCGGGGAGCTGTTTTTT. This codes for CASTQMGRGTNTGELFF.

This sequence joins TRBV6-5 and TRBJ1-5; 7 nucleotides match TRBD1. The DNA end is a closer match to TRBJ2-3, so the J assignment may be wrong. This CDR3 is 13 amino acids long. CDR1 is MNHEY and CDR2 is SVGAGI in the germline V gene. The CDR3 DNA follows: TGTGCCAGCACCGACAGGGTTGGTCAGCCCCAGTATTTT. Translating gives CASTDRVGQPQYF.

This chain links TRBV24-1 with TRBJ1-2; TRBD1 matches at 7 bases. Trimming cost V 4 bases and J 2 bases; bases outside gene matches: 6. There are 15 residues in the CDR3. The germline V gene encodes CDR1 KGHDR and CDR2 SFDVKD. The CDR3 region is CATSDSKQGNYGYTF. The DNA for the CDR3 is TGTGCCACCAGTGACTCAAAACAGGGGAACTATGGCTACACCTTC.

The rearrangement uses TRBV10-2 and TRBJ2-5, with 9 bases lining up with TRBD2. The V segment lost 7 bases and the J segment 5 bases; nucleotides outside the gene matches: 8. CDR1 and CDR2 from the germline V gene are WSHSY and SAAADI. The CDR3 spans 14 residues. DNA for the CDR3: TGCGCCAGCAAATATAGCGGGAGTTATGAGACCCAGTACTTC. Protein product: CASKYSGSYETQYF.

This clonotype has just a few counts. The chain uses TRBV7-8 and TRBJ2-1; 10 positions agree with TRBD2. The CDR3 runs 16 residues. CDR1 and CDR2 from the germline V gene are SGHVS and FQNEAQ. The junction had 5 bases not matched to a gene; V was cut back by 5 bases and J by 1 base. CDR3 DNA: TGTGCCAGCAGCCGGGAGCGGGGGGGTTCCTACAATGAGCAGTTCTTC. Amino acid sequence: CASSRERGGSYNEQFF.

The rearrangement uses TRBV11-2 and TRBJ2-2; 7 bases line up with TRBD2. This CDR3 has 14 residues. V was pared by 5 bases and J by 6 bases, with 6 bases of the junction left unmatched. Per the germline V gene, CDR1 is SGHAT and CDR2 is FQNNGV. The DNA of the CDR3 is TGTGCCAGCAGCATACATGGGAGGGCCGGGGAGCTGTTTTTT. Translation: CASSIHGRAGELFF. The full variable domain, rest sourced from reference TRBV11-2 and TRBJ2-2, is EAGVAQSPRYKIIEKRQSVAFWCNPISGHATLYWYQQILGQGPKLLIQFQNNGVVDDSQLPKDRFSAERLKGVDSTLKIQPAKLEDSAVYLCASSIHGRAGELFFGEGSRLTVL.

The chain carries TRBV28 and TRBJ2-5, with TRBD2 identical over 7 bases. CDR1 and CDR2 from the germline V gene are MDHEN and SYDVKM. The CDR3 runs to 13 residues. V lost 4 bases to trimming and J lost 5 bases; unmatched junction nucleotides: 4. The CDR3 DNA reads TGTGCCAGCAGTTGGGGGGGTACGGAGACCCAGTACTTC. Encoded protein: CASSWGGTETQYF.

This clonotype showed up just a few times. The gene calls are TRBV4-1 and TRBJ2-7; D tentatively reads TRBD1 or TRBD2 (6 bases each). The CDR3 extends over 15 amino acids. Germline V gives CDR1 MGHRA, CDR2 YSYEKL. Trimming left V 3 bases short and J 5 bases short, with 17 bases between. This CDR3 is CASSQRDTSNHEQYF. CDR3 coding DNA: TGCGCCAGCAGCCAGCGGGACACTTCCAACCACGAGCAGTACTTC.

The chain recombines TRBV7-9 with TRBJ2-1; 7 nucleotides agree with TRBD2. There are 15 residues in the CDR3. After removal of 5 bases from V and 4 bases from J, the junction contained 8 bases not matched to a gene. CDR1 is SEHNR, CDR2 FQNEAQ, per germline (reference sequence). For the CDR3, the DNA is TGTGCCAGCAGCCCCAACAGCGGGATTTACAATGAGCAGTTCTTC. This encodes CASSPNSGIYNEQFF.

Remarks on this clonotype: At one end the junction does not follow the germline gene, possibly because of a read error. This chain links TRBV28 with TRBJ2-6, with D tentatively TRBD1 (5 bases). Germline CDR1 reads MDHEN; CDR2 reads SYDVKM. CDR3 length: 13 amino acids. This CDR3 reads CASSLSGANVPTF. In DNA, the CDR3 is TGTGCCAGCAGTTTGTCTGGGGCCAACGTCCCGACTTTC. Full variable domain (missing parts from reference TRBV28 and TRBJ2-6): DVKVTQSSRYLVKRTGEKVFLECVQDMDHENMFWYRQDPGLGLRLIYFSYDVKMKEKGDIPEGYSVSREKKERFSLILESASTNQTSMYLCASSLSGANVPTFGAGSRLTVL.

Comment on this clonotype: One end of the junction fails to match germline, which may point to a read error. The chain employs TRBV11-3 and TRBJ2-3, with 9 bases matching TRBD2. Germline V CDR1 and CDR2: SGHNT, YENEEA. This CDR3 spans 15 amino acids. The CDR3 is CASSFSGSSTDTQYF. The CDR3 DNA is TGTGCCAGCAGTTTTAGCGGGAGCAGCACTGATACGCAGTATTTT.

Regarding this clonotype: Given a much more abundant clone one base away, this may be a read error. The V gene is TRBV10-3, the J gene TRBJ2-3; possible D gene TRBD2, 5 bases. Germline lookup yields CDR1 ENHRY and CDR2 SYGVKD. This CDR3 is built from 17 residues. CDR3 amino acids: CAVSEEVEEISTDTQYF. CDR3 nucleotides: TGTGCCGTCAGTGAGGAGGTAGAAGAGATTAGCACAGATACGCAGTATTTT.

This clonotype was counted between two and nine times. The chain has TRBV5-1 and TRBJ2-3, with 15 bases fitting TRBD2. The germline V gene has CDR1 SGHRS and CDR2 YFSETQ. This CDR3 spans 18 amino acids. V trimming: 0 bases; J trimming: 5 bases; junction bases outside the gene matches: 7. Written as DNA, the CDR3 is TGCGCCAGCAGCTTGGGGACTAGCGGGAGGGCCCTCCAAGATACGCAGTATTTT. Translation: CASSLGTSGRALQDTQYF.

Concerning this clonotype itself: A much larger clone differs from this one at a single base, so this may be a read error. It is likely a read error, because the conserved phenylalanine at the end of the CDR3 is missing. This chain connects TRBV10-3 to TRBJ2-7; D could derive from TRBD1 or TRBD2 (5 bases each). This CDR3 comprises 12 residues. Trimming pared 9 bases from V and 6 bases from J, leaving 15 bases between. Per the germline V gene, CDR1 is ENHRY and CDR2 is SYGVKD. CDR3: CAIAGTDGEQYS. DNA of the CDR3: TGTGCCATAGCCGGGACCGACGGCGAGCAGTACTCC.

The chain has TRBV28 and TRBJ1-1; TRBD1 agrees at 7 bases. Germline V CDR1 and CDR2: MDHEN, SYDVKM. V shed 3 bases, J shed 6 bases, and the junction held 7 bases outside the gene matches. This CDR3 spans 14 amino acids. The CDR3 here is CASSFPRGLSEAFF. The DNA of the CDR3 is TGTGCCAGCAGTTTCCCAAGGGGGCTATCTGAAGCTTTCTTT. The full variable domain, with the rest looked up from reference TRBV28 and TRBJ1-1, is DVKVTQSSRYLVKRTGEKVFLECVQDMDHENMFWYRQDPGLGLRLIYFSYDVKMKEKGDIPEGYSVSREKKERFSLILESASTNQTSMYLCASSFPRGLSEAFFGQGTRLTVV.

Of note for this clonotype: A read error may account for a junction end that differs from germline. The chain combines TRBV11-2 with TRBJ1-2; D not resolved. Germline lookup yields CDR1 SGHAT and CDR2 FQNNGV. This CDR3 is built from 13 residues. The CDR3 DNA reads TGTGTCAGCAGCTTAACGGCTAACTGTGGCTACACTTTC. It codes for CVSSLTANCGYTF.

This clonotype showed up just a few times. V gene TRBV4-3 combines with J gene TRBJ2-7; 7 nucleotides agree with TRBD2. The V segment lost 7 bases and the J segment 6 bases; nucleotides outside the gene matches: 12. Germline V gives CDR1 LGHNA, CDR2 YSLEER. The CDR3 has 14 residues. The CDR3 loop reads CASNGGAGEGEQYF. The CDR3 DNA follows: TGCGCCAGCAATGGAGGGGCGGGAGAGGGCGAGCAGTACTTC.

CDR3 residues: CASSLSGSSGRGNEQFF. The CDR3 DNA reads as TGTGCCAGCTCACTGTCGGGCTCTAGCGGGAGGGGCAATGAGCAGTTCTTC. The chain is built from TRBV18 and TRBJ2-1; 12 bases align to TRBD2. The V segment lost 4 bases and the J segment 6 bases; nucleotides outside the gene matches: 10. There are 17 residues in the CDR3. CDR1 KGHSH and CDR2 LQKENI come from the germline V gene.

The sample holds one count of this clonotype. With a much larger clone just one base away, this may be a read error. The chain links TRBV10-2 to TRBJ2-2, with D possibly being TRBD2 (6 bases). Trimming shortened V by 9 bases and J by 4 bases, and 18 bases separated the two germline ends. This CDR3 contains 15 residues. The germline V gene encodes CDR1 WSHSY and CDR2 SAAADI. CDR3 nucleotides: TGCGCCAGTCATAGCGGAAAAGAGGGCACCGGGGAGCTGTTTTTT. It is translated as CASHSGKEGTGELFF.

Comment on this clonotype: This clone may be a read error of a much larger clone one base away. This sequence joins TRBV30 and TRBJ1-5; weak D call: TRBD1 (5 bases). There are 12 residues in the CDR3. Per germline, CDR1 GTSNPN and CDR2 SVGIG (reference sequence). CDR3 residues: CAWNPRGQPQNF. CDR3 DNA: TGTGCCTGGAACCCTCGGGGCCAGCCCCAGAATTTT.

The genes are TRBV24-1 and TRBJ2-1; D may be TRBD2 (6 bases). The CDR3 loop spans 13 amino acids. V lost 5 bases and J 7 bases, leaving 11 bases between the germline ends. Germline CDR1 is KGHDR and CDR2 is SFDVKD. The CDR3 reads CATSVGGENEQFF. CDR3 DNA sequence: TGTGCCACCAGTGTAGGAGGGGAAAATGAGCAGTTCTTC.

Worth noting for this clonotype: Relative to the germline gene, one junction end is altered; a read error may explain this. This chain joins TRBV5-6 and TRBJ2-5; the D is unclear. CDR3 length: 13 residues. The germline V gene has CDR1 SGHDT and CDR2 YYEEEE. The CDR3 loop reads CACSMPGQETQYF. DNA for the CDR3: TGTGCCTGCAGCATGCCTGGGCAAGAGACCCAGTACTTC.

V and J are TRBV28 and TRBJ2-7; D not certain. Trimming took off 5 bases at V and 2 bases at J, with 10 bases between the two ends. The CDR3 has 13 residues. CDR1 MDHEN and CDR2 SYDVKM come from the germline V gene. CDR3 amino acids: CASSIGQTYEQYF. In DNA form, the CDR3 reads TGTGCCAGCAGTATAGGGCAAACCTACGAGCAGTACTTC.

V usage is TRBV11-2 and J usage is TRBJ2-7; D is undetermined. Looked up from germline, CDR1 is SGHAT and CDR2 is FQNNGV. V was pared by 1 base and J by 1 base, with 8 bases between. The CDR3 totals 14 residues. CDR3 region: CASSLGTQSYEQYF. The CDR3 DNA reads TGTGCCAGCAGCTTAGGCACTCAGTCCTACGAGCAGTACTTC.

The sample holds many counts of this clonotype. The chain recombines TRBV6-2 or TRBV6-3 with TRBJ2-7; D is possibly TRBD2 (6 bases). The germline V gene encodes CDR1 MNHEY and CDR2 SVGEGT. V was pared by 0 bases and J by 5 bases, with 17 bases between. The CDR3 extends over 16 amino acids. The CDR3 sequence is CASSYSAGKGGNEQYF. In nucleotides, the CDR3 is TGTGCCAGCAGTTACTCGGCCGGGAAGGGAGGCAACGAGCAGTACTTC.

Only a few counts were recorded for this clonotype. A clone one base away is much larger, so this may be a read error. This chain links TRBV4-1 with TRBJ2-7, with D possibly being TRBD1 (6 bases). The CDR3 is made up of 14 amino acids. The germline V gene encodes CDR1 MGHRA and CDR2 YSYEKL. CDR3 sequence (DNA): TGCGCCGGCAGCCAAGTCGGGGACACGGCCGAGCAGTACTTC. As protein: CAGSQVGDTAEQYF.